At least ten counts were recorded for the clone carrying this T cell receptor (beta chain). RNA served as the template for amplifying TCR beta CDR3 regions. First-round RT-PCR relied on HTBI primers, and a second-round multiplex PCR came next. TCRdb passed the multiplex PCR reads through MiXCR, listing each CDR3 protein once. Here the sample spans about 400,000 distinct CDR3 sequences, approximately 20% being singletons. The CDR3 has 15 amino acids. The V segment lost 7 bases and the J segment 1 base; nucleotides outside the gene matches: 7. Germline values: CDR1 MDHEN, CDR2 SYDVKM. This specimen comes from a study of Graves' ophthalmopathy and Graves' hyperthyroidism.

The sample consisted of peripheral blood. The chain recombines TRBV28 with TRBJ1-5, with 7 bases lining up with TRBD1. The clonotype was recovered from a young woman with Graves' ophthalmopathy. Here the CDR3 reads CASIDRALSNQPQHF. In DNA, the CDR3 is TGTGCCAGCATTGACAGGGCCTTGAGCAATCAGCCCCAGCATTTT.